This TCR beta chain was sequenced during a study of blood T cell repertoires in COVID-19. Study overall: Whether acute or convalescent, the COVID-19 samples came from the United States, Italy and Spain.

Categorization into cohorts depended on clinical history that participants reported. Authors' processing steps: It was from reference gene primer amplification that nucleated cell counts were estimated. Clones were sequenced by immunoSEQ multiplex PCR, and TCRdb holds only the in-frame ones, with some missing. V and J calls and clone size are given by that table; D and trimming were obtained from the DNA. The table shows approximately 220,000 clones, with about 86% occurring only once. This CDR3 region has 14 residues. Trimming shortened V by 2 bases and J by 1 base, and 8 bases separated the two germline ends. Germline CDR1 and CDR2: MNHNS and SASEGT.

The sequence was obtained from a woman between 40 and 55 years old with acute COVID-19. The chain links TRBV6-1 to TRBJ1-1; D gene uncertain. Input material: PBMCs or T cells enriched from blood (not recorded which). The CDR3 reads CASSEWGGNTEAFF. The CDR3 DNA is TGTGCCAGCAGTGAATGGGGAGGGAACACTGAAGCTTTCTTT.